What follows is one T cell receptor beta chain and its context. This clone has more than one count but fewer than ten. Its cognate antigen has yet to be identified. It has no much larger one-base neighbor in the sample; base qualities were not kept. This entry is derived from a study of shared T cell receptors in the human thymus (dated by TCRdb to the early 2020s). Some background on the complete study: The study examined how self-reactive, shared T-cell receptor alpha chains are generated in the human thymus.

Libraries were made using the immunoSEQ multiplex PCR assay. TCRdb's version of the immuneACCESS table is confined to in-frame rearrangements and falls short of the full clone set. An unresolved V gene accounts for under half of the shortfall where checked; the remainder is of unknown origin. This sample is represented by hundreds of thousands of clones; roughly 90% of them were singletons. The ten largest clones add up to 0.008% to 0.011% of the sample. The same specimen was also included in a second study, on human thymus T cells. Per the second study: Donors were immunologically healthy infants undergoing open corrective cardiac surgery for congenital heart defects in Finland. The thymus tissue came from surgical resects taken out during corrective cardiac surgery. V and J gene segment usage appeared biased in both thymic and peripheral blood repertoires. Highly overlapping thymic TCR repertoires among unrelated individuals were reported in the related research. The study used 7 to 9 infant thymus samples plus four related peripheral blood samples to characterize TCR alpha and beta repertoires. Donor ages ranged from roughly 6 to 250 days, and the cohort comprised 5 to 7 male and a couple of female infants. Thymocytes were mechanically released from the tissue and were stored as pellets of 10-30 million cells at -70 degrees C. Genomic DNA was extracted from frozen cell pellets with a QIAsymphony instrument. TCRB and TCRAD loci were amplified from a standardized quantity of quality-controlled genomic DNA using the immunoSEQ multiplex PCR assay. The V(D)J region was spanned by amplicons of a length sufficient to cover the CDR3 and to identify V and J genes. The commercial immunoSEQ service was used to sequence amplicons on an Illumina platform. Primer bias and sequencing errors were corrected as previously described, and TCRAD and TCRB were defined on the basis of the IMGT database. Repertoires were analysed with immunoSEQ Analyzer 3.0 and VDJTools, covering basic statistics, V/J segment usage, diversity estimates, rarefaction and pairwise overlap. Diversity was estimated using the Chao1, ChaoE, Efron-Thisted, Shannon and inverse Simpson indices, and was also estimated on datasets down-sampled to the size of the smallest sample. Repertoire overlap was determined by strict matching of CDR3 nucleotide sequence, V gene and J gene, and Jaccard-based multidimensional scaling clustering was applied. Thymus samples yielded on average about 810,000 unique TCRB clonotypes, compared with around 79,000 from blood samples.

The source is a boy younger than two with a congenital heart defect. Donor details come from another sample of the same person, matched by shared clones. The sample consisted of thymocytes.

The bases read TGTGCCTGGAGTTCTCCAGGGAGGTTTCAAGAGACCCAGTACTTC. This translates into CAWSSPGRFQETQYF. The chain is assembled from TRBV30 and TRBJ2-5, and TRBD2 may be the D gene, going by 6 matching bases. The germline V gene (reference sequence) gives CDR1 as GTSNPN and CDR2 as SVGIG. Deletion took 2 bases off V and 2 bases off J, with a span of 15 bases between the germline ends. The CDR3 goes from the cysteine to the phenylalanine over 15 residues. The sequence is cut down to CDR3 DNA, 45 bases in frame from base 1.